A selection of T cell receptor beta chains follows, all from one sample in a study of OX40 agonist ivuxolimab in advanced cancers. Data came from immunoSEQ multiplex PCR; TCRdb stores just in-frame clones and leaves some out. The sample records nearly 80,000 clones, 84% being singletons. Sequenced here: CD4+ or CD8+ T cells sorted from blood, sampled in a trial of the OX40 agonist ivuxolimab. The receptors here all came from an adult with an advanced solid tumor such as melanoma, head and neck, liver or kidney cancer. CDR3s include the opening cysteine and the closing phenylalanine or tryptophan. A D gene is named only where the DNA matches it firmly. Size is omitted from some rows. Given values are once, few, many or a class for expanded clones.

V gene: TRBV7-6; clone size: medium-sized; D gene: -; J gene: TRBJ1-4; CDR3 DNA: TGTGCCAGCAGCTTAGAGCCGGGTTCTGATGAAAAACTGTTTTTT; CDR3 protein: CASSLEPGSDEKLFF
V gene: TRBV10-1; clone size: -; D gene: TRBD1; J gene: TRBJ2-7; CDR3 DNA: TGCGCCAGCAGCTCCGACAGGGTCCACGAGCAGTACTTC; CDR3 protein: CASSSDRVHEQYF
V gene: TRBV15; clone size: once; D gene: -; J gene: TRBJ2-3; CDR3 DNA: TGTGCCACCAGCAGATTTGCGGGTACGCAGTATTTT; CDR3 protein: CATSRFAGTQYF
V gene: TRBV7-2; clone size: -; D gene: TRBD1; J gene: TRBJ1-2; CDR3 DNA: TGTGCCAGCAGCCCTAGACCGAAAACAGGGGAGGGTGGCTACACCTTC; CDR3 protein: CASSPRPKTGEGGYTF
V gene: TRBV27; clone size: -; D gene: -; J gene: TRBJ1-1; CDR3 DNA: TGTGCCAGCCGAGTTGTGGGGCTGAACACTGAAGCTTTCTTT; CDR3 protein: CASRVVGLNTEAFF
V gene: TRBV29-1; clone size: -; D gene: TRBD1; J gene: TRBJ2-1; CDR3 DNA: TGCAGCGTGGGACAGGGCTCCTACAATGAGCAGTTCTTC; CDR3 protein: CSVGQGSYNEQFF
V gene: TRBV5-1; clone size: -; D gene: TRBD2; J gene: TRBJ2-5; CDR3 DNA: TGCGCCAGCAGCAAGGGACTAGCGGGAAATGGGGAGACCCAGTACTTC; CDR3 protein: CASSKGLAGNGETQYF
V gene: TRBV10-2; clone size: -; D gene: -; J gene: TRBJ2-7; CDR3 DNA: TGCGCCAGCAGTGAACAGCGACAGCAAAACTCAGAGCAGTACTTC; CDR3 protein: CASSEQRQQNSEQYF
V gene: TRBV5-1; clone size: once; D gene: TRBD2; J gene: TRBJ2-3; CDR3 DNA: TGCGCCAGCAGCCCGCTGATAGCGGGAGGGCCTCAAGATACGCAGTATTTT; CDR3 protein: CASSPLIAGGPQDTQYF
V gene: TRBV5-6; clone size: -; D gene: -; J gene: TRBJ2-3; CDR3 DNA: TGTGCCAGCAGTTTAATGGGGGGGCAGGCAGATACGCAGTATTTT; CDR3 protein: CASSLMGGQADTQYF
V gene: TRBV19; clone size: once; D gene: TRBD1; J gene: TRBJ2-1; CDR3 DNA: TGTGCCAGTAGTCAAAGGGGACAGGGGTTCTACAATGAGCAGTTCTTC; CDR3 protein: CASSQRGQGFYNEQFF
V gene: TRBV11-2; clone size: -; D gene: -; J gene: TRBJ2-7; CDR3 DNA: TGTGCCAGCAGACCACGGCCCCGGGACTCCAGCTCCTACGAGCAGTACTTC; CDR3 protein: CASRPRPRDSSSYEQYF
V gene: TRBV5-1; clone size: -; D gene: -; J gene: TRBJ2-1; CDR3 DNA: TGCGCCAGCTCCAACCAAGGGACTGTGTACAATGAGCAGTTCTTC; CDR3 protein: CASSNQGTVYNEQFF
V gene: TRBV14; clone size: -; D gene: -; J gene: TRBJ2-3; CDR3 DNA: TGTGCCAGCAGCCTAACAGGGTCCACAGATACGCAGTATTTT; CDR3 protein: CASSLTGSTDTQYF
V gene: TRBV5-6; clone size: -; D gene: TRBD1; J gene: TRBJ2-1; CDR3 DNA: TGTGCCAGCAGCTATCCAACAGGGGTGTCGCAGTTCTTC; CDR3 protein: CASSYPTGVSQFF
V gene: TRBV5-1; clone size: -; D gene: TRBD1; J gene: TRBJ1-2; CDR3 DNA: TGCGCCAGCAGCTTGGGGCGACAGGGGGCAAACTATGGCTACACCTTC; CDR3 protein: CASSLGRQGANYGYTF
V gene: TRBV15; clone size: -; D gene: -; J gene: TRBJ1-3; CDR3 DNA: TGTGCCACCAGTCCAAGAACAGGGATCTCTGGAAACACCATATATTTT; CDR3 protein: CATSPRTGISGNTIYF
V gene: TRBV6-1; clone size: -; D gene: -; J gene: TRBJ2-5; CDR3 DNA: TGTGCCAGCAGTTACGCCAGGGGCCTTTACTTC; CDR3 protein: CASSYARGLYF
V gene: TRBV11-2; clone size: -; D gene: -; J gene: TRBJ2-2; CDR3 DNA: TGTGCCAGCAGCTTAGAGGGGGTTACCGGGGAGCTGTTTTTT; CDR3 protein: CASSLEGVTGELFF
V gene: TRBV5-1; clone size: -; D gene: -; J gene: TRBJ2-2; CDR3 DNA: TGCGCCAGCAGCTTGGAGGGGCCGTACACCGGGGAGCTGTTTTTT; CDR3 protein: CASSLEGPYTGELFF
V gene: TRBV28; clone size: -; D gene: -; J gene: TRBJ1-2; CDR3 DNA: TGTGCCAGCAGGTACACATTTGGCTACACCTTC; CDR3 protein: CASRYTFGYTF
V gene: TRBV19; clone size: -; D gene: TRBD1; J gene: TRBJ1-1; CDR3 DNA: TGTGCCAGTAGTATCGGGGACAGGCGGAACACTGAAGCTTTCTTT; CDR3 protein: CASSIGDRRNTEAFF
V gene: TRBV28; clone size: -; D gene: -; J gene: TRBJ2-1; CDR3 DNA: TGTGCCAGCAGTCCCTATGGCTACAATGAGCAGTTCTTC; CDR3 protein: CASSPYGYNEQFF
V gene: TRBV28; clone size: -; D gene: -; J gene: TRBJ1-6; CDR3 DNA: TGTGCCAGCAGTTCCAGGGAGGCTGGAGGGTATAATTCACCCCTCCACTTT; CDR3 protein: CASSSREAGGYNSPLHF
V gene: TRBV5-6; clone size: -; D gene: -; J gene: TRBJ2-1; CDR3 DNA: TGTGCCAGCAGCTTGGCGGTCAGCTTGTCCTACAATGAGCAGTTCTTC; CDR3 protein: CASSLAVSLSYNEQFF
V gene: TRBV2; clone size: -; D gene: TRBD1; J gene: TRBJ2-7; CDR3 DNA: TGTGCCAGCAGCGGGACAGGCTACGAGCAGTACTTC; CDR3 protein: CASSGTGYEQYF
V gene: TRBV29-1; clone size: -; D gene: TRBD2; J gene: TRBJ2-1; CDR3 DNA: TGCAGCGTTCTGCCTAGCGGGAGTAACTCCTACAATGAGCAGTTCTTC; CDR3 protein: CSVLPSGSNSYNEQFF
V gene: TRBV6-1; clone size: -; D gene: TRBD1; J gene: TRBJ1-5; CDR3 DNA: TGTGCCAGCAGTGAACAGGGGGCAAGCCAGCCCCAGCATTTT; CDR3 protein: CASSEQGASQPQHF
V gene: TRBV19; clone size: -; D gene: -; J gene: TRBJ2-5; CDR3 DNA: TGTGCCAGTAGCCGACCAGACCAAGAGACCCAGTACTTC; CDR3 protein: CASSRPDQETQYF
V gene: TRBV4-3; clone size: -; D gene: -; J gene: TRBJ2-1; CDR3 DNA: TGCGCCAGCAGCCAAGATCTGGTCCGTCCCGGTGAGCAGTTCTTC; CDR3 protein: CASSQDLVRPGEQFF
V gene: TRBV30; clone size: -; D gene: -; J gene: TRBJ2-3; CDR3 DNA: TGTGCCCAGGGACTCTCCAAGGATACGCAGTATTTT; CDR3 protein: CAQGLSKDTQYF
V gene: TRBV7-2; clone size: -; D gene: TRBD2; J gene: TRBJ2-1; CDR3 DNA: TGTGCCAGCAGCCTGACTAGCGGGGGTTACAATGAGCAGTTCTTC; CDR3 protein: CASSLTSGGYNEQFF
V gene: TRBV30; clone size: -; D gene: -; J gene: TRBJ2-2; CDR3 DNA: TGTGCCTGGAGACGCATTACCGGGGAGCTGTTTTTT; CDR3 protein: CAWRRITGELFF
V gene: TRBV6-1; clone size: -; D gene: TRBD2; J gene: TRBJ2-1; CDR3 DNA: TGTGCCAGCACCAAAACCGGGACTAGCGCTGAGCAGTTCTTC; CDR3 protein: CASTKTGTSAEQFF
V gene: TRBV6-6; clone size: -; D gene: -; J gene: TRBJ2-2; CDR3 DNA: TGTGCCAGCAGTTACGGCGGGAACACCGGGGAGCTGTTTTTT; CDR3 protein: CASSYGGNTGELFF
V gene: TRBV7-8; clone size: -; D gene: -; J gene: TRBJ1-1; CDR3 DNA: TGTGCCAGCAGCCTTCGAATTCCCAACACTGAAGCTTTCTTT; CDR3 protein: CASSLRIPNTEAFF
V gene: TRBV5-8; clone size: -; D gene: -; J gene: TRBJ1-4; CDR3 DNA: TGTGCCAGCAGCTTGGACCAGGGGAATAATGAAAAACTGTTTTTT; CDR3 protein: CASSLDQGNNEKLFF
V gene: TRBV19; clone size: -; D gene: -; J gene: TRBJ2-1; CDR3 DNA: TGTGCCAGTAGTATCGACCCCAGGGGAAGTGAGCAGTTCTTC; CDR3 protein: CASSIDPRGSEQFF
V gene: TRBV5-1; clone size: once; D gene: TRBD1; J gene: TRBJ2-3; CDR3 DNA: TGCGCCAGCAGCCAGACTCCCGGGACAGGGAGCACAGATACGCAGTATTTT; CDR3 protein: CASSQTPGTGSTDTQYF
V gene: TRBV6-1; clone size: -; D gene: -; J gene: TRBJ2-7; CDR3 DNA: TGTGCCAGCAGTGAAGCGGCGGCCAGCGTCTACGAGCAGTACTTC; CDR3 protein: CASSEAAASVYEQYF
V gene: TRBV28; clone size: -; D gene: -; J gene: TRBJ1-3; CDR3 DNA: TGTGCCAGCAGTTTAAATAAAGGAGACACCATATATTTT; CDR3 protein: CASSLNKGDTIYF
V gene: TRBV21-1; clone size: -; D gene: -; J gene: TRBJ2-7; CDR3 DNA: TGTGCCAGCAGCAAAGTATGCATAGCCTCCTACGAGCAGTACTTC; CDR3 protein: CASSKVCIASYEQYF
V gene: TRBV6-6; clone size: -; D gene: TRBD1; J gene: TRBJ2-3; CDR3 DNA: TGTGCCAGCAGCCGCCGGGGACAGAGCACAGATACGCAGTATTTT; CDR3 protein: CASSRRGQSTDTQYF
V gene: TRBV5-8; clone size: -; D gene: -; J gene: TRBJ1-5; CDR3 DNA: TGTGCCAGCAGCTTGATGACGAGCCTTCATAGCAATCAGCCCCAGCATTTT; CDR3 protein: CASSLMTSLHSNQPQHF
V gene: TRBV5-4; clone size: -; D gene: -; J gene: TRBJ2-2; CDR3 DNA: TGTGCCAGCAGCCAAGGAGGGATGGCCCCGAACACCGGGGAGCTGTTTTTT; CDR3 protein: CASSQGGMAPNTGELFF
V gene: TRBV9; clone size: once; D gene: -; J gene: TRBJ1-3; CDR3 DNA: TGTGCCAGCAGCGCCCGTCTGGGGCGGGGAAACACCATATATTTT; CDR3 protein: CASSARLGRGNTIYF
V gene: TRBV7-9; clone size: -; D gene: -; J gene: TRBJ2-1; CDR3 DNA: TGTGCCAGCAGCCTCACACAGACATACAATGAGCAGTTCTTC; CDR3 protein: CASSLTQTYNEQFF
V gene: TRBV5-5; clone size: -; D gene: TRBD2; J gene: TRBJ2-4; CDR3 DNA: TGTGCCAGCACCCCCGGACTAGCGCGAAACATTCAGTACTTC; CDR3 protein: CASTPGLARNIQYF
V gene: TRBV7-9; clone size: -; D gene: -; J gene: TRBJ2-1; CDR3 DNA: TGTGCCAGCAGCTTGCCCTCTGAGGCCAAATACAATGAGCAGTTCTTC; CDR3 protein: CASSLPSEAKYNEQFF
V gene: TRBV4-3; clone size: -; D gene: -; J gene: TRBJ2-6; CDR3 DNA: TGCGCCAGCAGCAGGGACGGCGGCTCTGGGGCCAACGTCCTGACTTTC; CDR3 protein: CASSRDGGSGANVLTF
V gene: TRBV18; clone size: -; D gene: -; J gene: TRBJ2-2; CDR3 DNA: TGTGCCAGCTCACCAATGGGTTATCGAAACACCGGGGAGCTGTTTTTT; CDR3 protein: CASSPMGYRNTGELFF
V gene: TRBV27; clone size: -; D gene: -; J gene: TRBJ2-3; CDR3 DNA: TGTGCCAGCAGTTTTTTTCTGGGGGCAGATACGCAGTATTTT; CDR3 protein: CASSFFLGADTQYF
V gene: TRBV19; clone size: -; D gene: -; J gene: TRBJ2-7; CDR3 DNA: TGTGCCAGTAGTAAGGGGGGTATTACCAACGAGCAGTACTTC; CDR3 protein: CASSKGGITNEQYF
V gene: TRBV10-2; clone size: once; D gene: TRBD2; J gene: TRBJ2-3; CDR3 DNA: TGCGCCAGCAGTGAGGCGGGAGTGACAGATACGCAGTATTTT; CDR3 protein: CASSEAGVTDTQYF
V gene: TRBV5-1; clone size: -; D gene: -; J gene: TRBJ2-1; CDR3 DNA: TGCGCCAGCAGCTTTTCTATGAGCTCCTACAATGAGCAGTTCTTC; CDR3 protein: CASSFSMSSYNEQFF
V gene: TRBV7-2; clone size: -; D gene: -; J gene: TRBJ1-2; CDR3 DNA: TGTGCCAGCAGCTTACTTGAAGGCGGATCCTATGGCTACACCTTC; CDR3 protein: CASSLLEGGSYGYTF
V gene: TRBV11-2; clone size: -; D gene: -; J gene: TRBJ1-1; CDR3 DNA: TGTGCCAGCAGCTTAGGTGTACGGGGGGGGAACACTGAAGCTTTCTTT; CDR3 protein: CASSLGVRGGNTEAFF
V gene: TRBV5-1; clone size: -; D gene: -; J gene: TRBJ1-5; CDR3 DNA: TGCGCCAGCAGCTTTGACATTGATCAGCCCCAGCATTTT; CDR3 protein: CASSFDIDQPQHF